This entry features one TCR beta chain sequence. Its antigen remains undetermined. A much larger clone differs from this one at a single base, so this may be a read error. No conserved phenylalanine or tryptophan is present at the end of the CDR3, so a read error is the likely explanation. The data belong to a study (dated by TCRdb to about 2015). General notes on the study: The study examined whether tumor-infiltrating Tregs in breast cancer are drawn from blood Tregs or arise in situ by conversion from other CD4+ T cell subsets.

CD4+CD45RO+CD25- cells were isolated as memory CD4+ T cells. Tregs, naive and memory CD4+ T cells from tumor, blood and ipsilateral draining lymph nodes of five breast cancer patients underwent full-length TCR alpha and beta sequencing. Tumor tissue, along with lymph nodes from ipsilateral axillary dissection, was perfused with PBS, minced, and then digested using collagenase I and hyaluronidase. Ficoll density gradient centrifugation was used to isolate mononuclear cells from lymph nodes or from 50 to 55 ml of peripheral blood. A purity exceeding 90% was confirmed by FACS for the sorted cell populations. The CDR3 is 15 amino acids in total, end residues counted. Solely the CDR3 DNA is kept, with 45 bases framed from the first base. From a lookup of the germline V gene, CDR1 and CDR2 are MNHEY and SVGAGI. V sheds 3 bases and J sheds 5 bases, leaving 11 bases between their ends. What the study reported, not specific to this receptor: The larger-cohort validation was restricted to a single TCR beta V-J rearrangement rather than whole repertoires. The TCR alpha and beta sequences of tumor-infiltrating Tregs showed the greatest overlap with tumor naive CD4+ T cells, followed by blood naive CD4+ T cells. In terms of TCR gene usage, tumor memory CD4+ T cells clustered together with blood and lymph node memory CD4+ cells, as well as with lymph node naive CD4+ cells.

Amplification of full-length TCR variable regions was done by 5' RACE PCR using constant-region reverse primers, and this step was followed by semi-nested PCR with Nested Universal Primer A. The ReliaPrep RNA Cell Miniprep System was used to extract total RNA, which was then reverse transcribed into 5'RACE-ready cDNA with the SMARTer RACE 5'/3' Kit. Full-length TCR alpha and beta libraries were barcoded with multiplex adaptors and sequenced on an Illumina MiSeq. Turning to the authors' computational methods: For each of nine subset-tissue groups, sequencing data from the five patients were pooled, and the groups were compared by unsupervised clustering of TCR gene usage. The Morisita-Horn index was used to calculate repertoire similarity, with shared sequences weighted by how much each contributed to each repertoire. TCRdb passed the public sequencing reads through fastp at Q25 and MiXCR, retaining productive beta sequences. Every entry covers one CDR3 protein and lists the most common genes and DNA from its rows. V and J calls and clone size were set by TCRdb, not the authors. The sample table records about 64,000 distinct CDR3 sequences; around a fifth of these occur just once. More than 2.5% of the sample rests with the top ten.

What was sequenced was memory CD4+ T cells sorted from a lymph node. This sample's cell subset or site label indicates: memory CD4+ T cells, CD4+CD45RO+CD25-. The source of this sequence is a female donor with breast cancer. The rearranged chain carries TRBV6-5 and TRBJ1-6; the D gene is unclear. The CDR3 protein is CASSYGQANNSPLHS. The base sequence is TGTGCCAGCAGTTATGGGCAGGCAAATAATTCACCCCTCCACTCT.